The clone carrying this T cell receptor beta chain was counted many times. What it recognizes is unknown. The data are from a study of T cells after yellow fever vaccination. Overall study: Low-cell-number fractions were prepared with SMART-Seq v4 Ultra Low Input. General study findings and limits: At under 97% for CD4 and over 80% for CD8, most primary-vaccination clones showed up again after the booster.

MiXCR, run by TCRdb on the 5' RACE reads, gives a single entry per CDR3 protein. The table records around 140,000 distinct CDR3 sequences, 6.6% of them present only once. V lost 4 bases to trimming and J lost 6 bases, with 16 bases between them. This CDR3 is built from 15 residues. This receptor was obtained from a man aged 25-45 years who received the YFV17D yellow fever vaccine. The chain recombines TRBV12-3 or TRBV12-4 with TRBJ2-1; D may be TRBD2 (5 bases). The sequences come from CD4+ T cells sorted from PBMCs, collected 10 days after the yellow fever booster vaccination. The DNA of the CDR3 is TGTGCCAGCAGTTGGGTGGCGGGCGGCTCCAATGAGCAGTTCTTC. Translation: CASSWVAGGSNEQFF.